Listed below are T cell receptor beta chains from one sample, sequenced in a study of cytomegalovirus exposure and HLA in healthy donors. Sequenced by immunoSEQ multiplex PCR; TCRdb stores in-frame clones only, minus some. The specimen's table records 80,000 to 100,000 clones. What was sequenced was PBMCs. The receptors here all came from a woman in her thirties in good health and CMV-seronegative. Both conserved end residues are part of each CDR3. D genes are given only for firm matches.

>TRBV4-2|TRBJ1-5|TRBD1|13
TGTGCCAGCAGTACAGGGGGCGACCAGCCCCAGCATTTT
CASSTGGDQPQHF
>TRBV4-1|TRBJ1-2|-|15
TGCGCCAGCAGCCAAGATTATCAGTCCTTCTATGGCTACACCTTC
CASSQDYQSFYGYTF
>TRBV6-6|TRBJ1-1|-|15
TGTGCCAGCAGTTCCGCCGGGACAAGGAACACTGAAGCTTTCTTT
CASSSAGTRNTEAFF
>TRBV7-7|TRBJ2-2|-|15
TGTGCTAGCAGCTTAAATGCGGGTCAGGCCGGGGAGCTGTTTTTT
CASSLNAGQAGELFF
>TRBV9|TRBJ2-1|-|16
TGTGCCAGCAGCCCAAAATGGGGGGATAGCTACAATGAGCAGTTCTTC
CASSPKWGDSYNEQFF
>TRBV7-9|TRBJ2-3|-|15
TGTGCCAGCAGCTTTAATGCAGGGAAAGCAGATACGCAGTATTTT
CASSFNAGKADTQYF
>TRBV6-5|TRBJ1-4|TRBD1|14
TGTGCCAGCAGGGGGGGACAGGAAAATGAAAAACTGTTTTTT
CASRGGQENEKLFF
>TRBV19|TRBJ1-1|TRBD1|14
TGTGCCAGTAGGTTCGGGACAGCGAACACTGAAGCTTTCTTT
CASRFGTANTEAFF
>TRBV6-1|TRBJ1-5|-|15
TGTGCCAGCAGTGAAGCGAATGGAGGGAATCAGCCCCAGCATTTT
CASSEANGGNQPQHF
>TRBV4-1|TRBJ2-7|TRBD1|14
TGCGCCAGCAGCCAGTGGGGACAGGGGAACGAGCAGTACTTC
CASSQWGQGNEQYF
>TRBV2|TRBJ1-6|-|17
TGTGCCAGCAGTGAAGCGCATGGGAGCTCCTATAATTCACCCCTCCACTTT
CASSEAHGSSYNSPLHF
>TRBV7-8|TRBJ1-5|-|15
TGTGCCAGCAGCTTAGCGCTAGACAGGAATCAGCCCCAGCATTTT
CASSLALDRNQPQHF
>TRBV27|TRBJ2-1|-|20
TGTGCCAGCAGTTTCCCCTCGTCTGCGGGGACAGACACATCCTACAATGAGCAGTTCTTC
CASSFPSSAGTDTSYNEQFF
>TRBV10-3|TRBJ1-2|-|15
TGTGCCATCAGCCTACCTGGGGAGGCTTACTATGGCTACACCTTC
CAISLPGEAYYGYTF
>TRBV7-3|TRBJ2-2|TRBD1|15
TGTGCCAGCAGCCTACAGGGGACGGACACCGGGGAGCTGTTTTTT
CASSLQGTDTGELFF
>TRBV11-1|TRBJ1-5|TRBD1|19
TGTGCCAGCAGCTTTGGGAGGGACAGGGGGAAGGGGGGCAATCAGCCCCAGCATTTT
CASSFGRDRGKGGNQPQHF
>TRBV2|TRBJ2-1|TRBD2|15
TGTGCCATCCCCCGGGGGGACCCGATAGGGGATGAGCAGTTCTTC
CAIPRGDPIGDEQFF
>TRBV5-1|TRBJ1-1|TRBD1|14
TGCGCCAGCAGCTCCGGACAGGGGAACACTGAAGCTTTCTTT
CASSSGQGNTEAFF
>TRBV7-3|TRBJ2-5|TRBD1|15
TGTGCCAGCAGCGAGCCGGGACAGGGGATCTCAACCCAGTACTTC
CASSEPGQGISTQYF
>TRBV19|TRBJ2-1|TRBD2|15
TGTGCCAGTCTTTATAGCGGGGGGGCCAGGGATGAGCAGTTCTTC
CASLYSGGARDEQFF